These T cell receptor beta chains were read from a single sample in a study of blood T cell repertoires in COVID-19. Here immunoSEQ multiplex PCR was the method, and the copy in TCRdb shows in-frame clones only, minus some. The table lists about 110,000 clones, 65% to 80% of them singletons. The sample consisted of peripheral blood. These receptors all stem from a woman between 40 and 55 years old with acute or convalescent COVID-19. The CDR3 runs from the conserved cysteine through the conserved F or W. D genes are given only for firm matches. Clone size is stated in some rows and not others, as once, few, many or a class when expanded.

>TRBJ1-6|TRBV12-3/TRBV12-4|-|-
TGTGCCAGCAGTTTAAAGGGGGATTCACCCCTCCACTTT
CASSLKGDSPLHF
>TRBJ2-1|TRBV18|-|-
TGTGCCAGCTCACTCCGACTGGGCCAAGGGGGCTACAATGAGCAGTTCTTC
CASSLRLGQGGYNEQFF
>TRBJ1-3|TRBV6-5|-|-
TGTGCCAGCTCTACATTACAGGGCTCTGGAAACACCATATATTTT
CASSTLQGSGNTIYF
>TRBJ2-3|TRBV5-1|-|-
TGCGCCAGCAGCTATGGGGGGAGCGGAACAGATACGCAGTATTTT
CASSYGGSGTDTQYF
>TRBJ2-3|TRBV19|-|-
TGTGCCAGTAGTATGTCGGTCGTGACAGATACGCAGTATTTT
CASSMSVVTDTQYF
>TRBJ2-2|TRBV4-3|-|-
TGCGCCAGCAGCCAAGATTCACAGGGCGCGAACACCGGGGAGCTGTTTTTT
CASSQDSQGANTGELFF
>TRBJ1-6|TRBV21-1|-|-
TGTGCCAGCCTCCGACAGGAGCGGTCACCCCTCCACTTT
CASLRQERSPLHF
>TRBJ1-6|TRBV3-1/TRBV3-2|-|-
TGTGCCAGCAGCCAACGGGGGGGGCTTAATTCACCCCTCCACTTT
CASSQRGGLNSPLHF
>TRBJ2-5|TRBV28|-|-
TGTGCTTCGGAGGCCCCGCCGCGGGAGACCCAGTACTTC
CASEAPPRETQYF
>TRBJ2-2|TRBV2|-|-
TGTGCCAGCAGTGTCCAGGGGGGATTGACCGGGGAGCTGTTTTTT
CASSVQGGLTGELFF
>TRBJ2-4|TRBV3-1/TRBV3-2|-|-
TGTGCCAGCGGCCCCAACACCGGCGGCATTCAGTACTTC
CASGPNTGGIQYF
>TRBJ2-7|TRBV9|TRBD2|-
TGTGCCAGCAGCCCGACTAGCGGGGGCAACGAGCAGTACTTC
CASSPTSGGNEQYF
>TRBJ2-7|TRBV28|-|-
TGTGCCAGCCGAGAAACGGGGGTAGGACCCGACGAGCAGTACTTC
CASRETGVGPDEQYF
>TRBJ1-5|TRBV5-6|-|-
TGTGCCAGCAGCCAATCCCAGGGGTTAAGTAATCAGCCCCAGCATTTT
CASSQSQGLSNQPQHF
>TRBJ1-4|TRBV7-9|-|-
TGTGCCAGCAGCGATAGGCAGGGTCTGGATAATGAAAAACTGTTTTTT
CASSDRQGLDNEKLFF
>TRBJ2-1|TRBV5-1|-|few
TGCGCCAGCAGCTTGGTTCTGTACAATGAGCAGTTCTTC
CASSLVLYNEQFF
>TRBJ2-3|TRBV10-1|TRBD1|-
TGCGCCAGCAGTGAAGGTCAGGGGGCGAGAGATACGCAGTATTTT
CASSEGQGARDTQYF
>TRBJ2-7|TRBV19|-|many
TGTGCCAGTAGTATAGGCGGGGGCGTCTACGAGCAGTACTTC
CASSIGGGVYEQYF
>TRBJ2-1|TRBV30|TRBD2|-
TGTGCCTGGAGTCCTGGACTAGCGGGGGCGTATGAGCAGTTCTTC
CAWSPGLAGAYEQFF
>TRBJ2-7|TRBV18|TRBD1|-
TGTGCCAGCTCACCACCGGGACAGGGGGCGCACGAGCAGTACTTC
CASSPPGQGAHEQYF
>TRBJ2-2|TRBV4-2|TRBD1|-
TGTGCCAGCAGCCAAGATGGGACAGGGAACACCGGGGAGCTGTTTTTT
CASSQDGTGNTGELFF
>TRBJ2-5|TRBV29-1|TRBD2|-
TGCAGCGTACTAGCGGGAGAAGAGACCCAGTACTTC
CSVLAGEETQYF
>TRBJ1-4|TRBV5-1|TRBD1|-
TGCGCCAGCAGCGGGGGGACAGGGAGGTTTGAAAAACTGTTTTTT
CASSGGTGRFEKLFF
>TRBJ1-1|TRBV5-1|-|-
TGCGCCAGCAGCTTGGGAGAGAACACTGAAGCTTTCTTT
CASSLGENTEAFF
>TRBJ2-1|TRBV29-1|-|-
TGCAGCGTTGAAGTGACGGGTAATGAGCAGTTCTTC
CSVEVTGNEQFF
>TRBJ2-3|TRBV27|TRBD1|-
TGTGCCAGCAGTTTATCGGTTTTTCAACAGGGGACAGATACGCAGTATTTT
CASSLSVFQQGTDTQYF
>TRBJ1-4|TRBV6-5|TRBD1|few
TGTGCCAGCAGTTACACTGCGACAGGGTGGGGAGAAAAACTGTTTTTT
CASSYTATGWGEKLFF
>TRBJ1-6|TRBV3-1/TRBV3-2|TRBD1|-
TGTGCCAGCAGCCAAGACGGACAGGGGGGTTCACCCCTCCACTTT
CASSQDGQGGSPLHF
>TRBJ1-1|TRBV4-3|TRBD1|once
TGCGCCAGCAGCCAAGGGACAGGGGGATTTGAAGCTTTCTTT
CASSQGTGGFEAFF
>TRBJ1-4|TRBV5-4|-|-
TGTGCCAGCAGCTTGCTAGGTGAAAAACTGTTTTTT
CASSLLGEKLFF
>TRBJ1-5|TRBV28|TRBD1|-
TGTGCCAGCAGTTTGGGCGGGACAGGGGGCGGTCAGCCCCAGCATTTT
CASSLGGTGGGQPQHF
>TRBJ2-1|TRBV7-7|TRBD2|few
TGTGCCAGCAGCCAACTAGCGGGGGGGCCGAATGAGCAGTTCTTC
CASSQLAGGPNEQFF
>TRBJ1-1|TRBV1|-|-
TGCACCAGCAGCCAAGAGTGGGGGCTTAGCACTGAAGCTTTCTTT
CTSSQEWGLSTEAFF
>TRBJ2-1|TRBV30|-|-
TGTGCCTGGAGTCTACAGGCGAGCTCCTACAATGAGCAGTTCTTC
CAWSLQASSYNEQFF
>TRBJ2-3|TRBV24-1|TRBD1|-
TGTGCCACCAGTGATACACGGACAGGGACAGATACGCAGTATTTT
CATSDTRTGTDTQYF
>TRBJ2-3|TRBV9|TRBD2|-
TGTGCCAGCAGCCTCAACCCTCTAGCGGGGGAGCTCACAGATACGCAGTATTTT
CASSLNPLAGELTDTQYF
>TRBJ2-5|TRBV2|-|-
TGTGCCAGCTTAGGCGGGGCGGAGACCCAGTACTTC
CASLGGAETQYF
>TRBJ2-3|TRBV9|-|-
TGTGCCAGCAGCGTTGATCTTCCAGGGGTCACAGATACGCAGTATTTT
CASSVDLPGVTDTQYF
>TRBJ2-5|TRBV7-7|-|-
TGTGCCAGCAGCCCCCAGGGGAGAGCAGAGACCCAGTACTTC
CASSPQGRAETQYF
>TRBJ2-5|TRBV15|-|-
TGTGCCACCAGCAGAGGACAGAATCAAGAGACCCAGTACTTC
CATSRGQNQETQYF